The next 13 T cell receptor beta chains were all read from a single sample in a study of T-cell memory formation after mild COVID-19. One entry per CDR3 protein results from TCRdb running MiXCR on the 5' RACE reads. This table has 400,000 or so distinct CDR3 sequences, 15% to 25% appearing once. The sequenced material came from PBMCs or a T cell subset sorted from them (not recorded which). The receptors shown here come from an adult woman who had mild COVID-19 (a few samples of this study predate the infection). Cell type and time point are not known.

This clonotype was seen a handful of times. The CDR3 nucleotides read TGCAGTGCTCCACAGAGAGATACGCAGTATTTT. Encoded protein: CSAPQRDTQYF. The V gene is TRBV20-1, the J gene TRBJ2-3, with D unresolved. Germline CDR1 reads DFQATT; CDR2 reads SNEGSKA (reference sequence). The V gene lost 5 bases and the J gene lost 5 bases, with 8 bases spanning the gap. There are 11 residues in the CDR3.

The gene calls are TRBV6-1 and TRBJ2-7, with D uncertain. The V end was cut by 3 bases, the J end by 4 bases, with 16 bases between. The CDR3 length is 15 residues. Per the germline V gene, CDR1 is MNHNS and CDR2 is SASEGT. CDR3 region: CASSEGPPDVYEQYF. The CDR3 coding sequence is TGTGCCAGCAGTGAGGGTCCACCTGACGTTTACGAGCAGTACTTC.

The table lists this clonotype with a few counts. V gene TRBV25-1 combines with J gene TRBJ1-2; 9 bases match TRBD1. The germline gives CDR1 MGHDK, CDR2 SYGVNS. The CDR3 totals 15 residues. V trimming: 5 bases; J trimming: 4 bases; junction bases outside the gene matches: 8. CDR3 amino acids: CASSRTGGGSYGYTF. As DNA, the CDR3 is TGTGCCAGCAGTCGTACAGGGGGCGGTAGCTATGGCTACACCTTC.

In this sample, this clonotype turned up a few times. The gene calls are TRBV27 and TRBJ2-3; 11 bases fit TRBD2. Germline lookup yields CDR1 MNHEY and CDR2 SMNVEV (reference sequence). The CDR3 consists of 18 residues. V lost 1 base, J lost 5 bases, and 11 bases stayed unmatched. CDR3 sequence: CASSLYRLAGGFKDTQYF. The DNA for the CDR3 is TGTGCCAGCAGTTTATATCGGCTAGCGGGGGGCTTTAAAGATACGCAGTATTTT.

V and J are TRBV14 and TRBJ2-6; D gene unclear. Germline CDR1 is SGHDN and CDR2 is FVKESK. The CDR3 length is 18 residues. The ends were cut back, 1 base at V and 0 bases at J, with 13 bases in the middle. The CDR3 protein is CASSQGPPAFSGANVLTF. CDR3 DNA: TGTGCCAGCAGCCAAGGTCCCCCTGCCTTCTCTGGGGCCAACGTCCTGACTTTC.

The chain is built from TRBV11-2 and TRBJ1-5; a possible D gene is TRBD1 (5 bases). Germline CDR1 and CDR2: SGHAT and FQNNGV. Trimming pared 5 bases from V and 9 bases from J, leaving 14 bases between. CDR3 size: 13 residues. The CDR3 DNA reads TGTGCCAGCAGCGCTTCCCCCGGGGGGCCCCAGCATTTT. Protein sequence: CASSASPGGPQHF.

The V gene is TRBV6-2 or TRBV6-3, the J gene TRBJ1-1; unclear D gene. Trimming removed 8 bases at V and 1 base at J, with 8 bases between. Germline values: CDR1 MNHEY, CDR2 SVGEGT. The CDR3 sequence is 12 residues long. The CDR3 here is CASGEANTEAFF. The CDR3 DNA reads TGTGCCAGCGGGGAGGCGAACACTGAAGCTTTCTTT.

This clonotype showed up just a few times. This chain links TRBV7-9 with TRBJ2-7; the match to TRBD1 covers 10 bases. The CDR3 is 14 amino acids. Germline CDR1 SEHNR, CDR2 FQNEAQ (reference sequence). The trim removed 4 bases at V and 9 bases at J, leaving 9 bases unmatched. CDR3 nucleotide sequence: TGTGCCAGCAGCTCCCGGGACAGGGGAGCTTTGCAGTACTTC. It encodes CASSSRDRGALQYF.

The chain uses TRBV7-9 and TRBJ1-5; TRBD1 matches 9 bases. The CDR3 runs 17 residues. Germline V gene lookup returns CDR1 SEHNR and CDR2 FQNEAQ (reference sequence). J was trimmed by 0 bases and V by 1 base; bases with no gene match: 4. The CDR3 coding sequence is TGTGCCAGCAGCTTAGGGACAGGGGCCTTTAGCAATCAGCCCCAGCATTTT. This sequence encodes CASSLGTGAFSNQPQHF.

At least ten counts were recorded for this clonotype. J is TRBJ1-5 and V is TRBV7-8; no reliable D call. Trimming removed 1 base at V and 3 bases at J, with 10 bases between. In germline, CDR1 is SGHVS, CDR2 FQNEAQ. The CDR3 extends over 15 amino acids. In nucleotides, the CDR3 is TGTGCCAGCAGCTTAGGGACCGGGGACAATCAGCCCCAGCATTTT. Protein sequence: CASSLGTGDNQPQHF.

This clonotype was picked up a small number of times. The CDR3 sequence is CASRPMGENTEAFF. In DNA, the CDR3 is TGTGCCAGCAGACCCATGGGGGAGAACACTGAAGCTTTCTTT. The chain recombines TRBV7-9 with TRBJ1-1; maybe TRBD1 (5 bases). Germline assignment: CDR1 SEHNR and CDR2 FQNEAQ (reference sequence). V was pared by 6 bases and J by 1 base, with 12 bases between. There are 14 residues in the CDR3. Full variable domain (remainder filled in from reference TRBV7-9 and TRBJ1-1): DTGVSQNPRHKITKRGQNVTFRCDPISEHNRLYWYRQTLGQGPEFLTYFQNEAQLEKSRLLSDRFSAERPKGSFSTLEIQRTEQGDSAMYLCASRPMGENTEAFFGQGTRLTVV.

The J gene is TRBJ2-4, the V gene TRBV12-3 or TRBV12-4; unclear D gene. The CDR3 is 14 residues long. V was cut by 3 bases and J by 8 bases, with 14 bases left in between. CDR3 amino acids: CASSLVVGTDIQYF. The CDR3 nucleotides are TGTGCCAGCAGTTTGGTCGTAGGTACGGACATTCAGTACTTC.

The chain joins TRBV6-5 to TRBJ2-7; 9 nucleotides line up with TRBD1. With 6 bases clipped from V and 2 bases from J, the junction kept 8 bases outside the gene matches. CDR3 length equals 15 residues. Looked up from germline, CDR1 is MNHEY and CDR2 is SVGAGI. The CDR3 DNA follows: TGTGCCAGCAGGCAGACCGGGACAGGGACCTACGAGCAGTACTTC. Translating gives CASRQTGTGTYEQYF.